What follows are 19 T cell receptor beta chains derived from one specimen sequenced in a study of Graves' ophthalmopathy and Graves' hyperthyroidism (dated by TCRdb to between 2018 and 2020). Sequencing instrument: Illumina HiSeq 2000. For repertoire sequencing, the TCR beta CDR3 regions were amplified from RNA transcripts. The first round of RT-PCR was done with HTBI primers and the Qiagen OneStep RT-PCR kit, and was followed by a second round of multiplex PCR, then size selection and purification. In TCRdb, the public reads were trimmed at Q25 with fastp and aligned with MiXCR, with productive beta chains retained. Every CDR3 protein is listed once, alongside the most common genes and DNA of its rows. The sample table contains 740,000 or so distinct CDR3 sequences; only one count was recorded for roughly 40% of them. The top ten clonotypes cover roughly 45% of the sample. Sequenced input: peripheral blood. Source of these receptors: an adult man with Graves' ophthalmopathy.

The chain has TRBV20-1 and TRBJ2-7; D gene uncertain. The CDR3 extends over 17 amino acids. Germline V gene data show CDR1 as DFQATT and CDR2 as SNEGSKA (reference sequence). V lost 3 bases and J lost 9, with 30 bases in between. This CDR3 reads CSASEAAGLSSLGAQYF. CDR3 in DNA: TGCAGTGCTAGCGAGGCCGCCGGGCTAAGCTCCTTGGGTGCGCAGTACTTC.

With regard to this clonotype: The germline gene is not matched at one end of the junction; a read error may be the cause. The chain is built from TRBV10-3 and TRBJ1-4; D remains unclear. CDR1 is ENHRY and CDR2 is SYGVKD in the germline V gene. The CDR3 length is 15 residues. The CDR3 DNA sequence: TGTGCCAGCAGTTACTCGGCGGGCGCGGGGGAAAAACTGTTTTTT. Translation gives CASSYSAGAGEKLFF.

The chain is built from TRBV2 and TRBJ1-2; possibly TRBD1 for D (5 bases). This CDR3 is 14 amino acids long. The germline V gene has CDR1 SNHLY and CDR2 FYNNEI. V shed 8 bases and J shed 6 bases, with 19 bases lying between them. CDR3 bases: TGTGCCAGCGCCAAGGTGGGCAGGGCCAATGGCTACACCTTC. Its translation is CASAKVGRANGYTF.

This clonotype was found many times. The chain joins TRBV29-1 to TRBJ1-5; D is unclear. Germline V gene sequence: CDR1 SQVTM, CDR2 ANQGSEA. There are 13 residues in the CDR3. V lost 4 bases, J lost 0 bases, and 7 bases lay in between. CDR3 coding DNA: TGCAGCGTTGGGGAATCTAGCAATCAGCCCCAGCATTTT. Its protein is CSVGESSNQPQHF.

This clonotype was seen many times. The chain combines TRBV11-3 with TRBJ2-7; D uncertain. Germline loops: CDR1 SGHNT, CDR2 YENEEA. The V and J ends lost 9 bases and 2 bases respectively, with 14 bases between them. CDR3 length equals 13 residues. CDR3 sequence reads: CASALPGTYEQYF. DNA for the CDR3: TGTGCCAGTGCGCTCCCTGGAACCTACGAGCAGTACTTC.

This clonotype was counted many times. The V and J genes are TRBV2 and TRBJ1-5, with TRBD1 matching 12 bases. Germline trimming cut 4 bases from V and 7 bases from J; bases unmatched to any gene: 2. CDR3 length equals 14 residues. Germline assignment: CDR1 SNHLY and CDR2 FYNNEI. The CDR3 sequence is CASSVGQGAQPQHF. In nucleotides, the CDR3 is TGTGCCAGCAGTGTGGGACAGGGGGCACAGCCCCAGCATTTT.

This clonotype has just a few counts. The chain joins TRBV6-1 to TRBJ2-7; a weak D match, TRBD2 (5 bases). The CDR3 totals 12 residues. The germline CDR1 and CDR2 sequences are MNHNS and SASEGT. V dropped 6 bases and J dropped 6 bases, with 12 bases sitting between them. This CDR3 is CASSYTSFEQYF. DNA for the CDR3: TGTGCCAGCAGCTACACTAGTTTCGAGCAGTACTTC.

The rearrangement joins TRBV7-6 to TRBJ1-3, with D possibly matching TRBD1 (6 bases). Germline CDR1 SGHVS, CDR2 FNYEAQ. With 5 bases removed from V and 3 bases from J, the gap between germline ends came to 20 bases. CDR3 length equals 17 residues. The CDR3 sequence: CASSPATGIYFGNTIYF. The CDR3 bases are TGTGCCAGCAGCCCCGCCACAGGGATCTACTTTGGAAACACCATATATTTT. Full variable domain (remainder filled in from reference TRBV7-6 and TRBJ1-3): GAGVSQSPRYKVTKRGQDVALRCDPISGHVSLYWYRQALGQGPEFLTYFNYEAQQDKSGLPNDRFSAERPEGSISTLTIQRTEQRDSAMYRCASSPATGIYFGNTIYFGEGSWLTVV.

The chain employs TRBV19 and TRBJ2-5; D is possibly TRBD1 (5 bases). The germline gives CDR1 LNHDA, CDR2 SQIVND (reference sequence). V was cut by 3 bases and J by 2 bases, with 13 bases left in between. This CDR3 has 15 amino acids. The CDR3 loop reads CASSIGQGRQETQYF. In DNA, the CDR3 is TGTGCCAGTAGTATCGGCCAGGGCAGACAAGAGACCCAGTACTTC.

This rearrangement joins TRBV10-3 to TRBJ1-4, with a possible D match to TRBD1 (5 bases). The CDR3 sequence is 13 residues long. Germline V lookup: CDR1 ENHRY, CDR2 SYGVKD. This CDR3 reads CAMLGRTNEKLFF. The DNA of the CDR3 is TGTGCTATGTTGGGGCGCACTAATGAAAAACTGTTTTTT.

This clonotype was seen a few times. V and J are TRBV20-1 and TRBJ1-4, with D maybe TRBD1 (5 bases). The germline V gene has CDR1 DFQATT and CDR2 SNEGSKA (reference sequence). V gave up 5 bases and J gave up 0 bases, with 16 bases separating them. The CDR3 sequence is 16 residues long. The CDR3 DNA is TGCAGTGCTTGGAGTCAGACAGTTGCAACTAATGAAAAACTGTTTTTT. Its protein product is CSAWSQTVATNEKLFF.

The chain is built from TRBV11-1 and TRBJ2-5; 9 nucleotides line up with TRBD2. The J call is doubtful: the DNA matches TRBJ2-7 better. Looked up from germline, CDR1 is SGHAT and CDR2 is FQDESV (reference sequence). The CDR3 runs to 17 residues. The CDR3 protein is CASSPNAGLAKGYEQYF. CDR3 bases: TGTGCCAGCAGCCCGAACGCCGGACTAGCGAAGGGGTACGAGCAGTACTTC.

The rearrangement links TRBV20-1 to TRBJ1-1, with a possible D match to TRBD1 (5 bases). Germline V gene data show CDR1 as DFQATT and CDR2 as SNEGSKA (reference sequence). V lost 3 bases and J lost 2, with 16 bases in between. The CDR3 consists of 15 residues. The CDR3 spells CSASSWGSSNTEAFF. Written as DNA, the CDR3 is TGCAGTGCTAGCAGTTGGGGCAGCAGTAACACTGAAGCTTTCTTT.

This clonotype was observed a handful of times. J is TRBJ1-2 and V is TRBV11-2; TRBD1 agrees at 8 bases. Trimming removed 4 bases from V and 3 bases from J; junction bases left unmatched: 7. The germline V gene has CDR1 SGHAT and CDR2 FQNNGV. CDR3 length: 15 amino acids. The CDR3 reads CASSWGTGVDYGYTF. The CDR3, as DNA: TGTGCCAGCAGCTGGGGGACAGGAGTAGACTATGGCTACACCTTC.

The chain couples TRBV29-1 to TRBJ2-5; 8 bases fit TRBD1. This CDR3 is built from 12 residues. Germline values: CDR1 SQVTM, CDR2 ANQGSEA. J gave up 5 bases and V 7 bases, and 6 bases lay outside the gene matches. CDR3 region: CSGSTGGETQYF. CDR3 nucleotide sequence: TGCAGCGGATCTACAGGGGGGGAGACCCAGTACTTC.

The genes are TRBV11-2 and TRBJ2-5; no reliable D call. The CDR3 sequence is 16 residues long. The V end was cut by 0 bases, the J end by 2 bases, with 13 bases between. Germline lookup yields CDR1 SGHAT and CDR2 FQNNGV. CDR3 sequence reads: CASSLELSDQQETQYF. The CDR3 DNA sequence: TGTGCCAGCAGCTTAGAGTTGAGTGACCAGCAAGAGACCCAGTACTTC.

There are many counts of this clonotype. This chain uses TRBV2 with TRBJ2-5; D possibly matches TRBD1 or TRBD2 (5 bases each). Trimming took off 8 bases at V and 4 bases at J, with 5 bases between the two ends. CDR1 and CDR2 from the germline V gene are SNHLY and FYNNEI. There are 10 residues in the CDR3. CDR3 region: CASGGETQYF. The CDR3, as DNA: TGTGCCAGCGGGGGAGAGACCCAGTACTTC.

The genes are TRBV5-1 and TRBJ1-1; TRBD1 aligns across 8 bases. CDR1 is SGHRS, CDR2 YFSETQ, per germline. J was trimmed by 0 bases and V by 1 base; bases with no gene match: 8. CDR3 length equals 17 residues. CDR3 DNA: TGCGCCAGCAGCTTGAGGACAGGGATTGGGATGAACACTGAAGCTTTCTTT. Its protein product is CASSLRTGIGMNTEAFF.

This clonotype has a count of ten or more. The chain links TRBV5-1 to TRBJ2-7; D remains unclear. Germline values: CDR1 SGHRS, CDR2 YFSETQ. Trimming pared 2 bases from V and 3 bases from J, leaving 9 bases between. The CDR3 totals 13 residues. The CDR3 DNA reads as TGCGCCAGCAGCTTCCTTATCGGCTACGAGCAGTACTTC. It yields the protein CASSFLIGYEQYF.